Presented here are 20 T cell receptor beta chains from one specimen sequenced in a study of T cells in Graves' hyperthyroidism and ophthalmopathy. The source material, RNA transcripts, was used to amplify TCR beta CDR3 regions. The primer set for the first-round RT-PCR of the TCR CDR3 was HTBI. TCRdb redid the calling of the multiplex PCR reads with MiXCR, one entry per CDR3 protein. This sample has under 600,000 distinct CDR3 sequences, with approximately 15% found just once. The sequencing input was blood. The receptors here all came from a woman in her thirties or forties with Graves' ophthalmopathy.

With respect to this clonotype: At one end, the junction sequence differs from germline, possibly due to a read error. The chain has TRBV5-1 and TRBJ2-5; D not certain. This CDR3 comprises 13 residues. Looked up from germline, CDR1 is SGHRS and CDR2 is YFSETQ. The CDR3 DNA sequence: TGCGCCGGCAGCTTGGCAGATCAAGAGACCCAGTACTTC. This sequence encodes CAGSLADQETQYF. Complete variable domain (other parts from reference TRBV5-1 and TRBJ2-5): KAGVTQTPRYLIKTRGQQVTLSCSPISGHRSVSWYQQTPGQGLQFLFEYFSETQRNKGNFPGRFSGRQFSNSRSEMNVSTLELGDSALYLCAGSLADQETQYFGPGTRLLVL.

This clonotype was recorded a few times. This chain uses TRBV25-1 with TRBJ2-5, with unresolved D. The CDR3 contains 12 residues. CDR1 and CDR2 (germline): MGHDK, SYGVNS. The ends were cut back, 7 bases at V and 4 bases at J, with 10 bases in the middle. CDR3 coding DNA: TGTGCCAGCAAGGATGGGGTAGAGACCCAGTACTTC. It yields the protein CASKDGVETQYF.

A few counts support this clonotype. The chain employs TRBV7-9 and TRBJ2-7; either TRBD1 or TRBD2 may fit D (6 bases each). Germline CDR1 is SEHNR and CDR2 is FQNEAQ (reference sequence). CDR3 length: 14 amino acids. Between the trimmed V and J ends, which lost 5 bases and 4 bases, there was a span of 15 bases. CDR3 coding DNA: TGTGCCAGCAGCGTTACGGGGGCAGGATACGAGCAGTACTTC. It yields the protein CASSVTGAGYEQYF.

In this sample, this clonotype turned up many times. The V and J genes are TRBV2 and TRBJ2-5, with TRBD2 matching over 14 bases. The CDR3 is made up of 17 amino acids. CDR1 and CDR2 from the germline V gene are SNHLY and FYNNEI. The junction had 10 bases not matched to a gene; V was cut back by 7 bases and J by 3 bases. CDR3: CASKRGLAGEQEETQYF. CDR3 DNA: TGTGCCAGCAAGCGGGGACTAGCGGGAGAGCAAGAAGAGACCCAGTACTTC. Supplemented by reference TRBV2 and TRBJ2-5, the full variable domain reads EPEVTQTPSHQVTQMGQEVILRCVPISNHLYFYWYRQILGQKVEFLVSFYNNEISEKSEIFDDQFSVERPDGSNFTLKIRSTKLEDSAMYFCASKRGLAGEQEETQYFGPGTRLLVL.

This clonotype was found many times. This chain's CDR3 is CASSGIAGGPADTQYF. Written as DNA, the CDR3 is TGTGCCAGCAGCGGCATAGCGGGGGGGCCCGCAGATACGCAGTATTTT. The J gene is TRBJ2-3, the V gene TRBV12-3 or TRBV12-4; 11 nucleotides match TRBD2. Trimming took 6 bases from V and 4 from J; bases not matched to a gene: 9. The CDR3 is 16 amino acids.

This chain's CDR3 is CASSGSGALGTQYF. CDR3 bases: TGTGCCAGCAGCGGTAGCGGGGCCTTAGGGACCCAGTACTTC. The chain has TRBV7-2 and TRBJ2-5, with 8 bases that match TRBD2. The CDR3 has 14 residues. CDR1 and CDR2 (germline): SGHTA, FQGNSA. J was trimmed by 7 bases and V by 5 bases; bases with no gene match: 9.

J is TRBJ2-7 and V is TRBV6-5, with TRBD1 matching over 9 bases. There are 17 residues in the CDR3. Trimming cost V 0 bases and J 3 bases; bases outside gene matches: 9. CDR1 and CDR2 (germline): MNHEY, SVGAGI. The CDR3 sequence: CASSYSSPGQGFYEQYF. The CDR3 nucleotides read TGTGCCAGCAGTTACTCTTCCCCGGGACAGGGTTTCTACGAGCAGTACTTC.

A few counts support this clonotype. The rearrangement uses TRBV29-1 and TRBJ2-1; tentatively, D is TRBD1 (6 bases). CDR3 length: 15 amino acids. The germline V gene has CDR1 SQVTM and CDR2 ANQGSEA. The V end lost 2 bases, the J end lost 4 bases, and 15 bases lay between the germline ends. The CDR3 protein is CSVERWQGLYNEQFF. The DNA of the CDR3 is TGCAGCGTTGAACGGTGGCAGGGGTTATACAATGAGCAGTTCTTC.

The chain is built from TRBV5-1 and TRBJ2-1, with a tentative D call TRBD2 (6 bases). The CDR3 is 15 residues long. Per the germline V gene, CDR1 is SGHRS and CDR2 is YFSETQ. The V and J ends lost 1 base and 0 bases respectively, with 8 bases between them. CDR3 residues: CASSLRGNSYNEQFF. The CDR3, as DNA: TGCGCCAGCAGCTTGCGCGGGAACTCCTACAATGAGCAGTTCTTC.

This clonotype has only a few counts. This chain links TRBV5-1 with TRBJ2-3; 12 nucleotides line up with TRBD2. V was pared by 2 bases and J by 5 bases, with 6 bases of the junction left unmatched. Germline CDR1 SGHRS, CDR2 YFSETQ. This CDR3 contains 16 residues. The CDR3: CASSLGTTSGRDTQYF. In DNA, the CDR3 is TGCGCCAGCAGCTTAGGAACGACTAGCGGGAGAGATACGCAGTATTTT.

The sample holds many counts of this clonotype. This chain connects TRBV12-3 or TRBV12-4 to TRBJ1-5; 11 bases fit TRBD1. J was trimmed by 0 bases and V by 1 base; bases with no gene match: 5. The CDR3 is 18 amino acids. CDR3 DNA: TGTGCCAGCAGTTTAGGGGACAGGGGGTTTTATAGCAATCAGCCCCAGCATTTT. Translation: CASSLGDRGFYSNQPQHF.

At least ten counts were recorded for this clonotype. The V call is TRBV20-1, the J call TRBJ2-3, with 7 nucleotides matching TRBD2. Germline CDR1 reads DFQATT; CDR2 reads SNEGSKA (reference sequence). This CDR3 is built from 13 residues. The V gene end was trimmed by 6 bases and the J gene end by 4 bases; junction bases not matched to a gene: 7. CDR3: CSAGAGVPDTQYF. The CDR3 DNA sequence: TGCAGTGCCGGCGCGGGGGTACCAGATACGCAGTATTTT.

This chain uses TRBV14 with TRBJ1-2; 11 nucleotides agree with TRBD1. The J segment lost 6 bases and the V segment lost 3 bases, leaving 3 bases of the junction unmatched. There are 14 residues in the CDR3. CDR1 and CDR2 (germline): SGHDN, FVKESK. CDR3 coding DNA: TGTGCCAGCAGCCAGGGGACAGGGGGAAATGGCTACACCTTC. Translated: CASSQGTGGNGYTF.

In this sample, this clonotype turned up many times. This chain links TRBV3-1 with TRBJ2-7; D is possibly TRBD1 or TRBD2 (5 bases each). Germline V gives CDR1 LGHDT, CDR2 YNNKEL (reference sequence). Trimming cost V 1 base and J 5 bases, with 12 bases left between them. This CDR3 comprises 14 residues. The CDR3 nucleotides read TGTGCCAGCAGCCAAGTCACCCGAGGGGACGAGCAGTACTTC. Translation: CASSQVTRGDEQYF.

The J gene is TRBJ2-7, the V gene TRBV2, with D possibly being TRBD2 (5 bases). V lost 8 bases and J lost 5, with 13 bases in between. The CDR3 consists of 12 residues. From germline, CDR1 is SNHLY and CDR2 FYNNEI. The DNA for the CDR3 is TGTGCCAGCCTTTTGTCCGGGAACGAGCAGTACTTC. It specifies CASLLSGNEQYF. Looking up the rest from reference TRBV2 and TRBJ2-7 gives the full variable domain: EPEVTQTPSHQVTQMGQEVILRCVPISNHLYFYWYRQILGQKVEFLVSFYNNEISEKSEIFDDQFSVERPDGSNFTLKIRSTKLEDSAMYFCASLLSGNEQYFGPGTRLTVT.

The V gene is TRBV7-9, the J gene TRBJ2-7; TRBD2 is a possible D gene (5 bases). Germline V gives CDR1 SEHNR, CDR2 FQNEAQ (reference sequence). Trimming took off 7 bases at V and 1 base at J, with 14 bases between the two ends. The CDR3 is 14 residues long. The CDR3 sequence: CASTFFSGSYEQYF. CDR3 DNA: TGTGCCAGCACCTTCTTCTCGGGATCCTACGAGCAGTACTTC.

Regarding this clonotype: This sequence may be a read error, since a much larger clone differs from it by one base. The rearrangement links TRBV4-2 to TRBJ2-1, with 11 bases aligning to TRBD2. The end of the DNA is better explained by TRBJ2-7, so the J call may be wrong. CDR3 size: 18 residues. The germline V gene encodes CDR1 LGHNA and CDR2 YNFKEQ. DNA for the CDR3: TGTGCCAGCAGCCGCGAACTCGGTACTAGCGGGGGTTACAATGAGCAGTACTTC. Translated, it gives CASSRELGTSGGYNEQYF.

This clonotype showed up many times. The chain employs TRBV12-3 or TRBV12-4 and TRBJ2-1; D not resolved. The CDR3 length is 14 residues. V shed 3 bases and J shed 5 bases, with 11 bases lying between them. CDR3 sequence reads: CASSFWLVDNEQFF. In DNA form, the CDR3 reads TGTGCCAGCAGTTTTTGGCTAGTCGACAATGAGCAGTTCTTC.

The genes are TRBV2 and TRBJ1-3; D perhaps matches TRBD1 (5 bases). This CDR3 region has 15 residues. Germline V gene lookup returns CDR1 SNHLY and CDR2 FYNNEI. The V and J ends lost 5 bases and 4 bases respectively, with 15 bases between them. DNA of the CDR3: TGTGCCAGCAGTCGGGACGCCCAGGCGGGAAACACCATATATTTT. Its protein product is CASSRDAQAGNTIYF.

Comment on this clonotype: Germline and junction disagree at one end, which may indicate a read error. The chain combines TRBV6-6 with TRBJ2-5; 8 bases fit TRBD1. The CDR3 extends over 17 amino acids. Germline V gene lookup returns CDR1 MNHNY and CDR2 SVGAGI (reference sequence). CDR3 residues: CASSYSVFGQGQETRYF. The DNA for the CDR3 is TGTGCCAGCAGTTACTCGGTGTTTGGACAGGGCCAAGAGACCCGGTACTTC.